These 9 T cell receptor beta chains were all obtained from the same sample, sequenced in a study of shared clonotypes between healthy human individuals (TCRdb year 2020). The library was produced with the immunoSEQ multiplex PCR assay. This immuneACCESS table, as held by TCRdb, lists in-frame sequences with V and J called but not all clones. Of the missing ones, under half trace to an unresolved V gene in checked studies; the others have no known cause. The sample data list about 530,000 clones, and 90% to 96% of these were observed just once. 0.06% of the sample goes to the ten largest clones. The sample consisted of naive CD4+ T cells sorted from blood. In the paper's terms, the cell subset or site label means: CD45RA+ positively selected. The origin of the receptors is a woman between 25 and 40 years old in good health.

V usage is TRBV7-2 and J usage is TRBJ2-7; D possibly corresponds to TRBD2 (6 bases). Germline values: CDR1 SGHTA, CDR2 FQGNSA. V was clipped by 5 bases and J by 2 bases, with 16 bases between them. The CDR3 totals 15 residues. DNA for the CDR3: TGTGCCAGCAGCATTCAAGGAGGGGAAACCTACGAGCAGTACTTC. It translates to CASSIQGGETYEQYF. The variable domain in full, completed from reference TRBV7-2 and TRBJ2-7, reads GAGVSQSPSNKVTEKGKDVELRCDPISGHTALYWYRQSLGQGLEFLIYFQGNSAPDKSGLPSDRFSAERTGGSVSTLTIQRTQQEDSAVYLCASSIQGGETYEQYFGPGTRLTVT.

This chain links TRBV13 with TRBJ2-7, with 7 bases that match TRBD1. The V and J ends lost 5 bases and 1 base, in that order; junction bases with no gene match: 8. The CDR3 is 15 residues long. The germline V gene encodes CDR1 PRHDT and CDR2 FYEKMQ (reference sequence). The CDR3 coding sequence is TGTGCCAGCAGCCTCCTCGGGACAGCATCCTACGAGCAGTACTTC. This encodes CASSLLGTASYEQYF.

The rearrangement links TRBV6-5 to TRBJ1-2, with 7 bases fitting TRBD1. Trimming at V came to 6 bases and at J to 4 bases, leaving 5 bases not matched to a gene. CDR1 and CDR2 from the germline V gene are MNHEY and SVGAGI. CDR3 size: 13 residues. The CDR3 bases are TGTGCCAGCAGCGACAGGGTAGTCTATGGCTACACCTTC. Protein sequence: CASSDRVVYGYTF.

V gene TRBV5-1 combines with J gene TRBJ2-1; D is uncertain. Trimming pared 0 bases from V and 11 bases from J, leaving 9 bases between. The CDR3 covers 12 residues. Germline V lookup: CDR1 SGHRS, CDR2 YFSETQ. For the CDR3, the DNA is TGCGCCAGCAGCTTGGCTCCCTATAAGCAGTTCTTC. Protein product: CASSLAPYKQFF.

The rearrangement joins TRBV5-1 to TRBJ2-7, with 7 bases lining up with TRBD1. V lost 0 bases, J lost 0 bases, and 3 bases stayed unmatched. Germline CDR1 SGHRS, CDR2 YFSETQ. This CDR3 spans 15 amino acids. Written as DNA, the CDR3 is TGCGCCAGCAGCTTGGACGCAGGGGGCTCCTACGAGCAGTACTTC. Its translation is CASSLDAGGSYEQYF.

This clone was found once. The chain recombines TRBV15 with TRBJ2-1; 10 nucleotides agree with TRBD2. This CDR3 spans 22 amino acids. Unmatched junction bases numbered 22, after V lost 0 bases and J lost 5 bases. The V gene's germline CDR1 is LNHNV and CDR2 YYDKDF (reference sequence). CDR3 sequence reads: CATSRDRGWGTSGVVGNNEQFF. The CDR3 DNA reads TGTGCCACCAGCAGAGATCGGGGTTGGGGAACTAGCGGGGTCGTAGGTAACAATGAGCAGTTCTTC.

The genes are TRBV5-1 and TRBJ2-5; D perhaps matches TRBD1 (5 bases). The end of the DNA is better explained by TRBJ2-7, so the J call may be wrong. The germline gives CDR1 SGHRS, CDR2 YFSETQ. This CDR3 comprises 14 residues. The CDR3, as DNA: TGCGCCAGCAGCACGAACCGGCAGGGCTACGAGCAGTACTTC. Amino acids: CASSTNRQGYEQYF.

The chain employs TRBV27 and TRBJ1-1; 7 bases are shared with TRBD1. With V trimmed by 6 bases and J by 1 base, 11 bases remained unmatched. Germline V gives CDR1 MNHEY, CDR2 SMNVEV (reference sequence). The CDR3 spans 16 residues. The CDR3 here is CASSPWIGQENTEAFF. CDR3 coding DNA: TGTGCCAGCAGCCCTTGGATAGGACAGGAGAACACTGAAGCTTTCTTT.

The V and J genes are TRBV6-6 and TRBJ1-2, with D perhaps TRBD1 (6 bases). CDR1 MNHNY and CDR2 SVGAGI come from the germline V gene (reference sequence). Trimming removed 6 bases at V and 1 base at J, with 9 bases between. This CDR3 has 13 amino acids. The CDR3 bases are TGTGCCAGCAGAGGGGGAGGTAACTATGGCTACACCTTC. Protein product: CASRGGGNYGYTF.